These 14 T cell receptor beta chains share one sample of origin, sequenced in a study of post-analysis software for immune sequencing data. General observations from the study: The study found TRBV5-6, TRBV5-1 and TRBV20-1 among 5 or 6 TRBV segments more frequent in patients than controls.

The antigens these receptors bind are not known. The TCR beta cDNA libraries carried unique molecular identifiers. TCRdb independently ran MiXCR on the PCR reads; one entry per CDR3 protein. The sample includes roughly 650,000 distinct CDR3 sequences, 59% seen only once; the top ten take around 10%. The sample consisted of blood. The receptors were sampled from a girl aged 2 to 9 with multiple sclerosis.

This clonotype was seen more than once but under ten times. CDR3 protein: CASSQEWASGGGSYNEQFF. DNA of the CDR3: TGTGCCAGCAGCCAAGAATGGGCTAGCGGGGGAGGCTCCTACAATGAGCAGTTCTTC. V gene TRBV3-1 combines with J gene TRBJ2-1; 10 nucleotides match TRBD2. The CDR3 is 19 amino acids. The V gene end was trimmed by 0 bases and the J gene end by 0 bases; junction bases not matched to a gene: 8. Germline CDR1 is LGHDT and CDR2 is YNNKEL (reference sequence).

With regard to this clonotype: A much larger clone sits a single nucleotide away, making a read error possible. The chain is built from TRBV7-6 and TRBJ2-3, with D possibly TRBD2 on 6 matching bases. This CDR3 comprises 12 residues. Per the germline V gene, CDR1 is SGHVS and CDR2 is FNYEAQ. CDR3 coding DNA: TGTGCCAGCAGCTTGCGGGGAGATACGCAGTGTTTT. This translates into CASSLRGDTQCF.

V gene TRBV28 combines with J gene TRBJ2-7; possible D gene TRBD1, 5 bases. The CDR3 totals 14 residues. V shed 6 bases and J shed 2 bases, with 14 bases lying between them. Germline CDR1 reads MDHEN; CDR2 reads SYDVKM. DNA for the CDR3: TGTGCCAGCAGGTTCGACAGAGGTACCTACGAGCAGTACTTC. Translation: CASRFDRGTYEQYF.

This chain uses TRBV5-6 with TRBJ2-2, with D perhaps matching TRBD1 (5 bases). The germline V gene has CDR1 SGHDT and CDR2 YYEEEE. Trimming stripped 3 bases from V and 2 bases from J, with 14 bases between. The CDR3 extends over 16 amino acids. The CDR3 region has the DNA TGTGCCAGCAGCTCGCAGGGAAGGCGAAACACCGGGGAGCTGTTTTTT. Residues: CASSSQGRRNTGELFF.

The chain couples TRBV6-5 to TRBJ2-1; 11 bases fit TRBD1. Germline loops: CDR1 MNHEY, CDR2 SVGAGI. Losses at the gene ends were 0 bases for V and 7 bases for J; bases not matched to a gene: 5. This CDR3 is built from 16 residues. The CDR3 DNA follows: TGTGCCAGCAGTTACTCGTGGACAGGGGGCGTGAATGAGCAGTTCTTC. Translating it yields CASSYSWTGGVNEQFF.

The chain recombines TRBV29-1 with TRBJ2-3; the match to TRBD1 covers 8 bases. The junction had 3 bases not matched to a gene; V was cut back by 2 bases and J by 2 bases. This CDR3 spans 14 amino acids. Germline loops: CDR1 SQVTM, CDR2 ANQGSEA. The CDR3 sequence is CSVERTGTTDTQYF. DNA for the CDR3: TGCAGCGTTGAAAGGACAGGGACCACAGATACGCAGTATTTT.

The genes are TRBV6-5 and TRBJ2-3; TRBD2 agrees at 9 bases. V lost 8 bases to trimming and J lost 3 bases; unmatched junction nucleotides: 12. CDR1 is MNHEY, CDR2 SVGAGI, per germline. This CDR3 is 16 amino acids long. In nucleotides, the CDR3 is TGTGCCAGCTCCCTTTCGGGGACTAGCCGAACAGATACGCAGTATTTT. Amino acids: CASSLSGTSRTDTQYF.

This chain links TRBV11-3 with TRBJ2-1, with D unclear. Trimming cost V 1 base and J 9 bases, with 13 bases left between them. CDR3 size: 14 residues. Germline-derived CDR1 and CDR2 are SGHNT and YENEEA. CDR3 sequence: CASSLGAGSSEQFF. In DNA form, the CDR3 reads TGTGCCAGCAGCTTAGGGGCTGGGTCATCTGAGCAGTTCTTC.

The rearrangement uses TRBV6-5 and TRBJ1-1, with D possibly matching TRBD1 (6 bases). The CDR3 covers 15 residues. Germline V gives CDR1 MNHEY, CDR2 SVGAGI. The ends were cut back, 0 bases at V and 2 bases at J, with 10 bases in the middle. The DNA for the CDR3 is TGTGCCAGCAGTTACTCGAAGGGGGGAAACACTGAAGCTTTCTTT. Its protein is CASSYSKGGNTEAFF.

This clonotype has only one observation. The gene calls are TRBV7-2 and TRBJ2-1, with D maybe TRBD1 (5 bases). The CDR3 has 17 amino acids. Germline CDR1 and CDR2: SGHTA and FQGNSA. The ends were cut back, 5 bases at V and 0 bases at J, with 17 bases in the middle. The CDR3 DNA reads as TGTGCCAGCAGCCCCCAAATTGGGGCCGTCTCCTACAATGAGCAGTTCTTC. It codes for CASSPQIGAVSYNEQFF.

On this clonotype: At one boundary the junction diverges from the germline segment, which might be a read error. The CDR3 sequence: CASSPSGRPYQETRYF. The CDR3 region has the DNA TGTGCCAGCAGCCCAAGCGGGAGGCCGTACCAAGAGACCCGGTACTTC. The chain links TRBV7-2 to TRBJ2-5, with 9 bases lining up with TRBD2. The CDR3 consists of 16 residues. Germline CDR1 and CDR2: SGHTA and FQGNSA.

The chain uses TRBV11-2 and TRBJ2-4; D is possibly TRBD1 (6 bases). Between the trimmed V and J ends, which lost 4 bases and 0 bases, there was a span of 19 bases. The CDR3 is 18 residues long. Germline values: CDR1 SGHAT, CDR2 FQNNGV. CDR3 DNA: TGTGCCAGCAGCTCCTCTTGGGGGACATCCCTAGCCAAAAACATTCAGTACTTC. Protein sequence: CASSSSWGTSLAKNIQYF.

The CDR3 sequence is CASSLRRGDEQFF. Written as DNA, the CDR3 is TGTGCCAGCAGCTTAAGACGGGGGGATGAGCAGTTCTTC. The chain carries TRBV7-3 and TRBJ2-1; TRBD2 aligns across 7 bases. In germline, CDR1 is SGHTA, CDR2 FQGTGA. The CDR3 covers 13 residues. Trimming at V came to 1 base and at J to 8 bases, leaving 2 bases not matched to a gene.

V usage is TRBV5-1 and J usage is TRBJ2-1; D gene ambiguous. Trimming pared 2 bases from V and 6 bases from J, leaving 12 bases between. This CDR3 has 14 residues. The germline CDR1 and CDR2 sequences are SGHRS and YFSETQ. DNA of the CDR3: TGCGCCAGCAGCTTCTTACCGGATGGCAATGAGCAGTTCTTC. It is translated as CASSFLPDGNEQFF.